These 16 T cell receptor beta chains came from one sample sequenced in a study of shared clonotypes between healthy human individuals. Libraries were prepared by immunoSEQ multiplex PCR; TCRdb keeps only in-frame clonotypes and omits some of them. The profile shows over 2 million clones, around 95% of them singletons. Sequences were obtained from naive CD4+ T cells sorted from blood. The subset here: CD45RA+ positively selected. The receptors derive from a man younger than 35 in good health.

V usage is TRBV7-6 and J usage is TRBJ2-3, with 9 nucleotides matching TRBD2. The CDR3 is made up of 16 amino acids. Germline loops: CDR1 SGHVS, CDR2 FNYEAQ. J gave up 2 bases and V 3 bases, and 6 bases lay outside the gene matches. CDR3 bases: TGTGCCAGCAGCTTCGCGGGAGGGACTCTCACAGATACGCAGTATTTT. Protein sequence: CASSFAGGTLTDTQYF.

The chain has TRBV7-9 and TRBJ2-7; 8 bases map to TRBD1. J lost 4 bases, V lost 5 bases, and 10 bases had no gene match. Germline CDR1 and CDR2: SEHNR and FQNEAQ (reference sequence). The CDR3 totals 15 residues. For the CDR3, the DNA is TGTGCCAGCAGCGACGACAGGGGCTTACTATACGAGCAGTACTTC. As protein: CASSDDRGLLYEQYF.

The J gene is TRBJ2-7, the V gene TRBV18, with D tentatively TRBD2 (6 bases). Germline-derived CDR1 and CDR2 are KGHSH and LQKENI. The CDR3 length is 15 residues. Trimming shortened V by 4 bases and J by 0 bases, and 13 bases separated the two germline ends. As DNA, the CDR3 is TGTGCCAGCTCACGGAGGGGCGACCTCTCCTACGAGCAGTACTTC. It translates to CASSRRGDLSYEQYF.

The chain recombines TRBV30 with TRBJ2-6, with D maybe TRBD2 (6 bases). From germline, CDR1 is GTSNPN and CDR2 SVGIG (reference sequence). Trimming cost V 2 bases and J 2 bases, with 13 bases left between them. The CDR3 totals 16 residues. This CDR3 is CAWSRGLSPGANVLTF. CDR3 bases: TGTGCCTGGAGTAGGGGACTGTCCCCTGGGGCCAACGTCCTGACTTTC.

The chain couples TRBV4-2 to TRBJ2-1, with D unresolved. Germline V gives CDR1 LGHNA, CDR2 YNFKEQ. V shed 0 bases and J shed 5 bases, with 8 bases lying between them. The CDR3 contains 14 residues. CDR3 region: CASSQDGRDNEQFF. The CDR3 nucleotides read TGTGCCAGCAGCCAAGATGGACGGGACAATGAGCAGTTCTTC.

This chain's CDR3 is CATSRASGWGQPQHF. CDR3 DNA sequence: TGTGCCACCAGCAGAGCGTCAGGGTGGGGCCAGCCCCAGCATTTT. The rearrangement uses TRBV15 and TRBJ1-5; the D gene is possibly TRBD1 (5 bases). Trimming removed 1 base from V and 7 bases from J, with 14 bases in between. Germline loops: CDR1 LNHNV, CDR2 YYDKDF (reference sequence). The CDR3 sequence is 15 residues long.

V and J are TRBV13 and TRBJ2-7; D unclear. The CDR3 runs to 12 residues. The V gene lost 0 bases and the J gene lost 3 bases, with 3 bases spanning the gap. CDR1 and CDR2 (germline): PRHDT, FYEKMQ (reference sequence). CDR3 coding DNA: TGTGCCAGCAGCTTAGGGATCTACGAGCAGTACTTC. Amino acids: CASSLGIYEQYF. Based on the CDR3 plus reference TRBV13 and TRBJ2-7, the full variable domain is AAGVIQSPRHLIKEKRETATLKCYPIPRHDTVYWYQQGPGQDPQFLISFYEKMQSDKGSIPDRFSAQQFSDYHSELNMSSLELGDSALYFCASSLGIYEQYFGPGTRLTVT.

This clone was seen a handful of times. The chain uses TRBV27 and TRBJ2-7; 8 bases align to TRBD2. The CDR3 contains 15 residues. V lost 6 bases to trimming and J lost 0 bases; unmatched junction nucleotides: 7. In germline, CDR1 is MNHEY, CDR2 SMNVEV (reference sequence). CDR3 DNA: TGTGCCAGCAGCCGGGAGGGGAGGGGCTCCTACGAGCAGTACTTC. It codes for CASSREGRGSYEQYF.

This clone has only one observation. V is TRBV29-1 and J is TRBJ2-5, with a possible D match to TRBD2 (6 bases). Trimming stripped 4 bases from V and 5 bases from J, with 14 bases between. This CDR3 comprises 13 residues. Per the germline V gene, CDR1 is SQVTM and CDR2 is ANQGSEA. The CDR3 sequence: CSVAGGKRETQYF. As DNA, the CDR3 is TGCAGCGTTGCAGGAGGGAAGAGGGAGACCCAGTACTTC.

The V gene is TRBV10-2, the J gene TRBJ1-1; D gene ambiguous. The germline V gene encodes CDR1 WSHSY and CDR2 SAAADI. Trimming took off 6 bases at V and 0 bases at J, with 8 bases between the two ends. This CDR3 is built from 13 residues. The CDR3 DNA sequence: TGCGCCAGCAGGACACCCTTGAACACTGAAGCTTTCTTT. Translating it yields CASRTPLNTEAFF.

The rearrangement links TRBV5-1 to TRBJ2-3, with D maybe TRBD1 (6 bases). Germline values: CDR1 SGHRS, CDR2 YFSETQ. CDR3 length: 14 amino acids. Trimming pared 3 bases from V and 6 bases from J, leaving 14 bases between. In DNA form, the CDR3 reads TGCGCCAGCAGCTCCCCAACAGGGACCGATACGCAGTATTTT. Protein sequence: CASSSPTGTDTQYF.

The rearrangement joins TRBV4-3 to TRBJ2-7; 7 bases map to TRBD1. The CDR3 spans 15 residues. Germline CDR1 and CDR2: LGHNA and YSLEER. The J segment lost 4 bases and the V segment lost 3 bases, leaving 9 bases of the junction unmatched. This CDR3 reads CASSQQRPGGYEQYF. The CDR3 coding sequence is TGCGCCAGCAGCCAGCAAAGGCCAGGGGGTTACGAGCAGTACTTC.

This sequence joins TRBV11-3 and TRBJ2-1; no definite D call. CDR3 size: 14 residues. Germline CDR1 and CDR2: SGHNT and YENEEA. The V and J ends lost 0 bases and 9 bases respectively, with 12 bases between them. CDR3 nucleotide sequence: TGTGCCAGCAGCTTAGATCGGTCCAGCACTGAGCAGTTCTTC. It yields the protein CASSLDRSSTEQFF.

As concerns this clone: No conserved phenylalanine or tryptophan is present at the end of the CDR3, so a read error is the likely explanation. This chain uses TRBV18 with TRBJ2-3; a possible D gene is TRBD1 (6 bases). Trimming took off 8 bases at V and 0 bases at J, with 12 bases between the two ends. The CDR3 is 14 residues long. CDR1 KGHSH and CDR2 LQKENI come from the germline V gene. CDR3 nucleotide sequence: TGTGCCAGCGCCCCAGGGGCTAGCACAGATACGCAGTATTCT. Protein: CASAPGASTDTQYS.

The chain has TRBV18 and TRBJ2-7; weak D call: TRBD1 (6 bases). Trimming left V 2 bases short and J 1 base short, with 15 bases between. CDR1 and CDR2 (germline): KGHSH, LQKENI. The CDR3 runs 16 residues. The CDR3 DNA reads TGTGCCAGCTCACCAGGGACATCGTTAAGGTCCTACGAGCAGTACTTC. It translates to CASSPGTSLRSYEQYF. The full variable domain, its missing parts supplied by reference TRBV18 and TRBJ2-7, is NAGVMQNPRHLVRRRGQEARLRCSPMKGHSHVYWYRQLPEEGLKFMVYLQKENIIDESGMPKERFSAEFPKEGPSILRIQQVVRGDSAAYFCASSPGTSLRSYEQYFGPGTRLTVT.

As for this clone: Other DNA sequences in this specimen translate into the identical CDR3. This chain links TRBV18 with TRBJ2-7; the D is unclear. In germline, CDR1 is KGHSH, CDR2 LQKENI. The CDR3 loop spans 12 amino acids. The germline V and J ends were trimmed by 3 bases and 4 bases, with 7 bases remaining between them. The CDR3 loop reads CASSPGSYEQYF. The CDR3 bases are TGTGCCAGCTCACCCGGCAGTTACGAGCAGTACTTC.